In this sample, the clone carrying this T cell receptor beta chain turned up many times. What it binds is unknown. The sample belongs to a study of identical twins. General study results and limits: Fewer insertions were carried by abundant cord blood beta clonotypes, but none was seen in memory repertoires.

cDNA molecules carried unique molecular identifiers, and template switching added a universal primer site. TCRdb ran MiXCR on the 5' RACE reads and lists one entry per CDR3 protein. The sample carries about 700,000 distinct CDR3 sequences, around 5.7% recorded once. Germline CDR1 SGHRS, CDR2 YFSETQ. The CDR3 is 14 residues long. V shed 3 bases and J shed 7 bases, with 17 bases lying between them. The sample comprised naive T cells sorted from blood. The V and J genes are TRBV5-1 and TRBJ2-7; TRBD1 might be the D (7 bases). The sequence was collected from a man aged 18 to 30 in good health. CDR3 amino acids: CASSSSQGGGEQYV. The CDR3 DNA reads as TGCGCCAGCAGCTCGAGCCAGGGGGGAGGAGAGCAGTACGTC.